This TCR beta chain was sequenced in a study of regulatory T cells in long-lasting Graves disease (dated by TCRdb to the early 2020s). Context from the whole study: Patients with newly diagnosed Graves' disease had been on antithyroid drugs for under 3 months. The study was registered as a clinical trial and conducted in China. Peripheral blood TCR sequencing and RNA sequencing compared persistent Graves' disease patients with newly diagnosed Graves' disease patients. A total of roughly 35 samples underwent TCR sequencing, from roughly 13 patients with persistent Graves' disease and about 20 patients with newly diagnosed Graves' disease.

CDR1 is given as SQVTM and CDR2 as ANQGSEA, both from the germline V gene. At the junction V is shortened by 5 bases and J by 4 bases, with 14 bases in between. The CDR3 covers 13 residues, taking in both the cysteine and the phenylalanine. Only the CDR3 region is kept as DNA, spanning 39 bases read in frame from base 1. General findings and caveats noted by the study authors: TRBV28, TRBJ1-2 and TRBJ2-5 were preferentially used in persistent disease, while TRBV20-1 and TRBJ2-1 were favored in newly diagnosed disease. As a limitation, the authors acknowledged that the small sample size may reduce accuracy. Only peripheral blood was studied, because thyroid tissue, the primary lesion, was inaccessible. Only the TCR beta chain was sequenced and analyzed. Lower TCR Shannon entropy and fewer highly expanded clones were observed in persistent Graves' disease patients than in newly diagnosed patients, which suggested clonal expansion. More public clonotypes were shared among persistent patients (2,741) than among newly diagnosed patients (just under 1,000).

This clonotype was seen a handful of times. What this receptor recognizes is not known. No much larger clonotype is one base removed from it; base qualities were not supplied. The library was produced with multiplex PCR. This sample was sequenced with an Illumina HiSeq 4000. TCR beta libraries were built with iRepertoire HTBI primers and Arm-PCR amplification of CDR3 regions. Before sequencing, the PCR products went through gel purification. The study's own analysis went as follows. Gene usage analysis of CDR3 amino acid clonotypes relied on the roughly 60 TRBV and around 13 TRBJ segments identified across samples. Filtered high-quality paired reads were merged into contigs using COPE and FqMerger. BLAST was used to align contigs to the IMGT TRBV, TRBD and TRBJ reference genes, and CDR3 was defined following IMGT. Any clonotype with a frequency above 0.1% was counted as a highly expanded clone. Shannon entropy was used to measure repertoire diversity, and the Gini coefficient was used to measure V-J evenness. A clonotype was considered public if more than one individual shared it. TCRdb passed the public sequencing reads through fastp at Q25 and MiXCR, retaining productive beta sequences. Entries that share a CDR3 protein sequence are merged under the most common genes and DNA. The authors' filters were not applied to this entry. The sample includes 450,000 to 650,000 distinct CDR3 sequences, with 15% to 20% observed a single time. 25% of the sample lies in the top ten.

The time point label, read with the paper, signifies: newly diagnosed GD, antithyroid drugs for less than 3 months. RNA was extracted from PBMCs in TRIzol for both TCR sequencing and RNA sequencing. The diagnosis of Graves' disease was made according to American Thyroid Association guidelines. The patients came from an endocrinology department in Xi'an, China. From each patient, around 9.3 milliliters of peripheral blood was collected into an EDTA anticoagulant tube. Ficoll Paque Plus density gradient separation was used to isolate PBMCs, and no additional T cell sorting was done. An Agilent 2100 Bioanalyzer and agarose gel were used to check RNA quality, and a NanoDrop 2000 was used to measure RNA concentration. These records were also assigned to another study, of T cells in Graves' hyperthyroidism and ophthalmopathy. As noted in the second study: A patient counted as having stable Graves' hyperthyroidism if no progression to ophthalmopathy occurred over 18 months of follow-up. Hyperthyroidism patients were aged 18 to 65 years and newly diagnosed, with disease duration of less than 2 months. Exclusion was applied to patients with uncontrolled infections, other autoimmune diseases, pregnancy or lactation. Clinical symptoms, serum thyroxine and TRAb, thyroid ultrasound, and orbital computed tomography formed the basis for the diagnoses. The TCR CDR3 was subjected to a first round of RT-PCR using the HTBI primer set and the Qiagen OneStep RT-PCR kit. Most expanded thyroid clonotypes (frequency above 0.001) were also found in blood, which suggests that blood repertoires may mirror thyroid immune responses. In cross-validation, a model built on a 13 V-J signature told ophthalmopathy apart from stable hyperthyroidism with 87.88% sensitivity and roughly 83% specificity, and in testing the same model reached 80%/75%. In validation, the model predicted progression to ophthalmopathy with over 65% sensitivity and approximately 72% specificity, a median of approximately 6.7 months before onset. To identify TCR V-J signatures that set the groups apart, the researchers used a discovery cohort of roughly 100 patients, made up of roughly 45 with Graves' ophthalmopathy and some 58 with stable Graves' hyperthyroidism. An independent validation cohort of under 20 hyperthyroidism patients and more than 15 patients who later progressed to ophthalmopathy tested prospective prediction of ophthalmopathy. The 95 to 100 discovery patients were randomly split 7:3 into training and test sets. The study also compared thyroid tissue and blood T-cell repertoires from a handful of Graves' hyperthyroidism patients. Following sampling, methimazole starting at 30 mg daily was given to hyperthyroidism patients, and high-dose intravenous methylprednisolone was given to ophthalmopathy patients. Libraries were constructed in a second round of multiplex PCR, after which size selection and purification were carried out. Paired-end sequencing of the libraries was performed with 100 bp reads on an Illumina HiSeq2000. SOAPnuke was used to process the raw data, with reads discarded if the reads contained adapters or uncalled bases, had a mean Phred below 15, or lacked an exact constant-primer or identifier match. High-quality paired reads were merged with COPE v1.2.5, and unique nucleotide sequences were defined as clonotypes. MiTCR v1.1 was used to align the clonotypes against IMGT TRBV, TRBD and TRBJ reference segments. Only V-J combinations with frequency above 0.0001, covering 99% to 99.2% of repertoires, were analysed. The TCS score was defined as the ratio of F50 (clonal expansion) to E x V (chaos), calculated using BLOSUM62-based TCRdist between CDR3 peptides within each V-J. Welch's t-statistics and random forest reduced around 550 V-J features to fewer than 15, which were used in a naive Bayes classifier (R e1071). Sample size was not statistically predetermined, and blinding of investigators to group allocation was not performed. The paper describes TCR Vbeta CDR3 sequencing of about 140 peripheral blood samples, made up of about 41 ophthalmopathy patients, 70 to 75 hyperthyroidism patients and 17 progressor patients.

This TCR derives from a woman aged 35 to 60 with Graves disease. Donor details come from another sample of the same person, matched by shared clones. Sequencing used peripheral blood mononuclear cells (PBMCs), obtained at new diagnosis, from a patient treated with antithyroid drugs. Recombination joined TRBV29-1 with TRBJ1-1; TRBD1 is perhaps the D gene, given 5 matching bases. The CDR3 protein: CSVWGHGGTEAFF. The bases are TGCAGCGTTTGGGGTCATGGGGGCACTGAAGCTTTCTTT.